The 10 T cell receptor beta chains below were found in one sample sequenced in a study of T cell repertoires in cytomegalovirus infection. TCRdb reprocessed the reads with MiXCR, giving one entry per CDR3 protein. The table lists over 25,000 distinct CDR3 sequences, around 19% of them singletons. Antigen specificity for these receptors is unknown. The sequenced sample was CD8+ T cells from cultured PBMCs, obtained from culture after CMV antigen stimulation. These receptors were collected from a human donor in good health (CMV status not recorded). Some clones in this sample may be carry-over from other donors' samples.

This clonotype showed up just a few times. The CDR3 region is CASSIWTGDEQFF. The CDR3 DNA sequence: TGTGCCAGCAGTATTTGGACAGGGGACGAGCAGTTCTTC. V and J are TRBV27 and TRBJ2-1; the match to TRBD1 covers 9 bases. The V gene end was trimmed by 5 bases and the J gene end by 10 bases; junction bases not matched to a gene: 6. The CDR3 contains 13 residues. Germline V CDR1 and CDR2: MNHEY, SMNVEV (reference sequence).

This clonotype was picked up a small number of times. The junction departs from the called germline gene at one end, perhaps through a read error. The chain recombines TRBV7-9 with TRBJ1-4; D not resolved. From germline, CDR1 is SEHNR and CDR2 FQNEAQ (reference sequence). The CDR3 is made up of 15 amino acids. The CDR3: CGSSLGVVGQEKLFF. The CDR3 nucleotides read TGTGGCAGCAGCTTAGGTGTGGTCGGTCAGGAAAAACTGTTTTTT.

This clonotype was found a few times. This chain's CDR3 is CASRISGESSYEQYF. The CDR3 nucleotides are TGTGCCAGCAGAATCTCAGGGGAGAGCTCCTACGAGCAGTACTTC. The chain joins TRBV7-2 to TRBJ2-7, with a possible D match to TRBD1 (6 bases). The V end lost 6 bases, the J end lost 0 bases, and 15 bases lay between the germline ends. Germline loops: CDR1 SGHTA, CDR2 FQGNSA. The CDR3 is made up of 15 amino acids.

In this sample, this clonotype turned up a few times. V gene TRBV4-1 combines with J gene TRBJ2-1, with a tentative D call TRBD1 (6 bases). The CDR3 extends over 15 amino acids. Germline V CDR1 and CDR2: MGHRA, YSYEKL. The V end was cut by 4 bases, the J end by 5 bases, with 15 bases between. CDR3 residues: CASSPTGSLNNEQFF. The CDR3 DNA reads as TGCGCCAGCAGCCCAACAGGGTCATTAAACAATGAGCAGTTCTTC.

This clonotype was seen more than once but under ten times. The chain joins TRBV7-2 to TRBJ2-5; 10 nucleotides agree with TRBD2. Germline V gives CDR1 SGHTA, CDR2 FQGNSA. J gave up 1 base and V 0 bases, and 11 bases lay outside the gene matches. The CDR3 is 19 residues long. The CDR3 DNA is TGTGCCAGCAGCTTAGCCCCAGGGGATAGCGGGGGGCCCCAAGAGACCCAGTACTTC. As protein: CASSLAPGDSGGPQETQYF. Combining the CDR3 with reference TRBV7-2 and TRBJ2-5 gives the whole variable domain GAGVSQSPSNKVTEKGKDVELRCDPISGHTALYWYRQSLGQGLEFLIYFQGNSAPDKSGLPSDRFSAERTGGSVSTLTIQRTQQEDSAVYLCASSLAPGDSGGPQETQYFGPGTRLLVL.

The chain links TRBV10-3 to TRBJ1-5, with D possibly matching TRBD1 (5 bases). V dropped 10 bases and J dropped 3 bases, with 13 bases sitting between them. The CDR3 is 13 residues long. Germline lookup yields CDR1 ENHRY and CDR2 SYGVKD. The CDR3 protein is CASRRGPNQPQHF. CDR3 coding DNA: TGTGCCAGCAGACGGGGACCCAATCAGCCCCAGCATTTT.

This clonotype came up a few times. The rearrangement links TRBV7-9 to TRBJ2-7; TRBD2 aligns across 14 bases. The CDR3 contains 17 residues. Unmatched junction bases numbered 8, after V lost 5 bases and J lost 2 bases. Germline-derived CDR1 and CDR2 are SEHNR and FQNEAQ (reference sequence). CDR3 residues: CASSPGLAGVYAYEQYF. Written as DNA, the CDR3 is TGTGCCAGCAGCCCGGGACTAGCGGGAGTCTACGCCTACGAGCAGTACTTC. The full variable domain, completed using reference TRBV7-9 and TRBJ2-7, is DTGVSQNPRHKITKRGQNVTFRCDPISEHNRLYWYRQTLGQGPEFLTYFQNEAQLEKSRLLSDRFSAERPKGSFSTLEIQRTEQGDSAMYLCASSPGLAGVYAYEQYFGPGTRLTVT.

This clonotype was seen only a few times. This chain uses TRBV5-5 with TRBJ2-7; 7 positions match TRBD1. The germline CDR1 and CDR2 sequences are SGHKS and YYEKEE (reference sequence). The CDR3 consists of 15 residues. Losses at the gene ends were 10 bases for V and 3 bases for J; bases not matched to a gene: 16. CDR3 protein: CASGPRDRNLYEQYF. CDR3 nucleotide sequence: TGTGCCTCCGGACCCCGGGACAGAAACCTCTACGAGCAGTACTTC. Filled out from reference TRBV5-5 and TRBJ2-7, the complete variable domain reads DAGVTQSPTHLIKTRGQQVTLRCSPISGHKSVSWYQQVLGQGPQFIFQYYEKEERGRGNFPDRFSARQFPNYSSELNVNALLLGDSALYLCASGPRDRNLYEQYFGPGTRLTVT.

CDR3 in DNA: TGCGCCAGCAGCCAGAGGACAGGGAGTCAGGTCTACAATGAGCAGTTCTTC. Protein: CASSQRTGSQVYNEQFF. The V gene is TRBV4-1, the J gene TRBJ2-1, with 8 bases lining up with TRBD1. Germline CDR1 and CDR2: MGHRA and YSYEKL. The CDR3 spans 17 residues. V lost 3 bases and J lost 3; bases outside the gene matches: 10.

This rearrangement joins TRBV7-2 to TRBJ2-5; TRBD2 matches 7 bases. The CDR3 consists of 17 residues. The trim removed 0 bases at V and 4 bases at J, leaving 11 bases unmatched. Germline assignment: CDR1 SGHTA and CDR2 FQGNSA. This CDR3 is CASSLALGLAAAETQYF. As DNA, the CDR3 is TGTGCCAGCAGCTTAGCGCTGGGTCTAGCGGCTGCAGAGACCCAGTACTTC.